Presented here are 32 T cell receptor beta chains from one specimen sequenced in a study of post-analysis software for immune sequencing data. Study observations and caveats: Relative to controls, patients had about 5 TRBV segments at higher frequency, with TRBV5-6, TRBV5-1 and TRBV20-1 among these.

The TCR beta cDNA libraries contained unique molecular identifiers. MiXCR was run by TCRdb on the PCR reads, yielding one entry per CDR3 protein. This sample carries about 380,000 distinct CDR3 sequences, 30% to 45% of them seen once, and the ten largest clones take 10% to 15%. These receptors have no known antigen. The sequenced sample was blood. These receptors were taken from a girl aged 10-17 years with multiple sclerosis.

This clonotype was recorded a few times. The chain combines TRBV12-3 or TRBV12-4 with TRBJ1-5; TRBD1 agrees at 10 bases. The CDR3 runs 17 residues. V dropped 5 bases and J dropped 2; count of bases not matched to a gene: 9. DNA for the CDR3: TGTGCCAGCAGTAAGTCCCGGGACAGGGGCGGCAATCAGCCCCAGCATTTT. Its protein is CASSKSRDRGGNQPQHF.

There are a few counts of this clonotype. This chain links TRBV20-1 with TRBJ2-3; the D gene is possibly TRBD1 (6 bases). Trimming took 6 bases from V and 6 from J, leaving 25 bases between them. Germline values: CDR1 DFQATT, CDR2 SNEGSKA (reference sequence). CDR3 length: 16 residues. The CDR3 loop is CSAVTGPRGGEDTQYF. For the CDR3, the DNA is TGCAGTGCAGTTACAGGGCCCCGAGGGGGTGAGGATACGCAGTATTTT.

The chain joins TRBV12-3 or TRBV12-4 to TRBJ2-5; 11 nucleotides line up with TRBD2. The trim removed 6 bases at V and 4 bases at J, leaving 7 bases unmatched. The CDR3 totals 15 residues. The CDR3 sequence: CASREGTSGLETQYF. The DNA of the CDR3 is TGTGCCAGCAGGGAAGGGACTAGCGGACTAGAGACCCAGTACTTC.

Ten or more counts support this clonotype. The chain joins TRBV7-2 to TRBJ2-6; D gene uncertain. Germline loops: CDR1 SGHTA, CDR2 FQGNSA. This CDR3 has 16 amino acids. Trimming removed 5 bases at V and 0 bases at J, with 11 bases between. The DNA for the CDR3 is TGTGCCAGCAGCCCGGACCCCCCCTCTGGGGCCAACGTCCTGACTTTC. Protein product: CASSPDPPSGANVLTF.

CDR3 loop: CASSLGTGRGQPQHF. As DNA, the CDR3 is TGCGCCAGCAGCTTGGGGACTGGACGGGGTCAGCCCCAGCATTTT. The chain couples TRBV5-1 to TRBJ1-5; D uncertain. The CDR3 is made up of 15 amino acids. The germline gives CDR1 SGHRS, CDR2 YFSETQ. The ends were cut back, 0 bases at V and 6 bases at J, with 13 bases in the middle.

This clonotype was seen a few times. V usage is TRBV28 and J usage is TRBJ2-1; 8 bases fit TRBD2. After removal of 5 bases from V and 13 bases from J, the junction contained 7 bases not matched to a gene. Germline CDR1 is MDHEN and CDR2 is SYDVKM. This CDR3 region has 12 residues. In DNA form, the CDR3 reads TGTGCCAGCAGTCCCGGGACTAGTAAACAGTTCTTC. This sequence encodes CASSPGTSKQFF.

This clonotype came up a few times. The CDR3 region has the DNA TGTGCCAGCAGCGTACAGCTAGCGGGGGCCGACACCGGGGAGCTGTTTTTT. Translating gives CASSVQLAGADTGELFF. This chain links TRBV7-2 with TRBJ2-2, with 10 bases matching TRBD2. The CDR3 length is 17 residues. The V gene end was trimmed by 5 bases and the J gene end by 3 bases; junction bases not matched to a gene: 9. Germline V CDR1 and CDR2: SGHTA, FQGNSA.

The CDR3 loop reads CASSLSPGTGRDEQYF. CDR3 nucleotide sequence: TGTGCCAGCAGCTTATCTCCGGGGACAGGGAGGGACGAGCAGTACTTC. The chain uses TRBV7-6 and TRBJ2-7; TRBD1 matches at 9 bases. The V segment lost 2 bases and the J segment 5 bases; nucleotides outside the gene matches: 10. CDR3 size: 16 residues. CDR1 SGHVS and CDR2 FNYEAQ come from the germline V gene.

The rearrangement links TRBV20-1 to TRBJ2-3; TRBD2 matches 10 bases. The CDR3 runs 15 residues. The germline gives CDR1 DFQATT, CDR2 SNEGSKA (reference sequence). After removal of 5 bases from V and 2 bases from J, the junction contained 7 bases not matched to a gene. As DNA, the CDR3 is TGCAGTGCTGTCTCTACTAGCGGGGACACAGATACGCAGTATTTT. Its translation: CSAVSTSGDTDTQYF.

This sequence joins TRBV6-1 and TRBJ2-6; the match to TRBD1 covers 12 bases. CDR1 is MNHNS and CDR2 is SASEGT in the germline V gene. With 4 bases clipped from V and 4 bases from J, the junction kept 5 bases outside the gene matches. This CDR3 region has 17 residues. The CDR3 loop reads CASSVGQGARGANVLTF. Written as DNA, the CDR3 is TGTGCCAGCAGTGTGGGACAGGGGGCGCGAGGGGCCAACGTCCTGACTTTC.

This clonotype was seen more than once but under ten times. This rearrangement joins TRBV11-2 to TRBJ2-1, with D unclear. V lost 1 base and J lost 9, with 7 bases in between. This CDR3 region has 12 residues. Germline V gene sequence: CDR1 SGHAT, CDR2 FQNNGV. The CDR3: CASSLGGGEQFF. The CDR3 region has the DNA TGTGCCAGCAGCTTAGGAGGTGGTGAGCAGTTCTTC.

This chain links TRBV13 with TRBJ2-5; 12 nucleotides agree with TRBD2. CDR1 is PRHDT, CDR2 FYEKMQ, per germline (reference sequence). The CDR3 covers 16 residues. V was pared by 5 bases and J by 4 bases, with 8 bases of the junction left unmatched. CDR3 in amino acids: CASSPSSGGARETQYF. CDR3 sequence (DNA): TGTGCCAGCAGCCCCTCTAGCGGGGGGGCCAGAGAGACCCAGTACTTC. The whole variable domain, remainder taken from reference TRBV13 and TRBJ2-5, is AAGVIQSPRHLIKEKRETATLKCYPIPRHDTVYWYQQGPGQDPQFLISFYEKMQSDKGSIPDRFSAQQFSDYHSELNMSSLELGDSALYFCASSPSSGGARETQYFGPGTRLLVL.

The chain carries TRBV9 and TRBJ2-5; 10 bases fit TRBD2. The V gene end was trimmed by 3 bases and the J gene end by 2 bases; junction bases not matched to a gene: 4. The CDR3 covers 15 residues. The germline gives CDR1 SGDLS, CDR2 YYNGEE. The DNA for the CDR3 is TGTGCCAGCAGCGGAACTAGCGGGGCTCAAGAGACCCAGTACTTC. Translated: CASSGTSGAQETQYF.

The CDR3 nucleotides read TGTGCCAGCAGCTTAGTACCCAGCGGGAAGGAGACCCAGTACTTC. Translated: CASSLVPSGKETQYF. The rearrangement joins TRBV7-2 to TRBJ2-5; 7 bases are a match to TRBD2. The CDR3 covers 15 residues. Germline lookup yields CDR1 SGHTA and CDR2 FQGNSA. V shed 1 base, J shed 5 bases, and the junction held 7 bases outside the gene matches. Together with reference TRBV7-2 and TRBJ2-5, the CDR3 gives the full variable domain: GAGVSQSPSNKVTEKGKDVELRCDPISGHTALYWYRQSLGQGLEFLIYFQGNSAPDKSGLPSDRFSAERTGGSVSTLTIQRTQQEDSAVYLCASSLVPSGKETQYFGPGTRLLVL.

The rearrangement joins TRBV20-1 to TRBJ2-7; TRBD2 agrees at 7 bases. Trimming took 6 bases from V and 3 from J; bases not matched to a gene: 11. Germline CDR1 and CDR2: DFQATT and SNEGSKA (reference sequence). This CDR3 region has 14 residues. The CDR3 nucleotides read TGCAGTGCGCGCCGCCGGGACTATGTCTACGAGCAGTACTTC. Amino acid sequence: CSARRRDYVYEQYF.

In its sample, this clonotype was seen a few times. The chain is built from TRBV6-5 and TRBJ2-5; 7 nucleotides agree with TRBD2. Looked up from germline, CDR1 is MNHEY and CDR2 is SVGAGI. The CDR3 runs to 16 residues. J lost 1 base, V lost 0 bases, and 5 bases had no gene match. This CDR3 reads CASSYSTWGGQETQYF. As DNA, the CDR3 is TGTGCCAGCAGTTACTCAACTTGGGGGGGCCAAGAGACCCAGTACTTC.

This clonotype came up once. This sequence joins TRBV18 and TRBJ1-2; perhaps TRBD1 as D (5 bases). Germline V gene data show CDR1 as KGHSH and CDR2 as LQKENI. Trimming shortened V by 4 bases and J by 7 bases, and 13 bases separated the two germline ends. CDR3 length: 13 amino acids. CDR3 in DNA: TGTGCCAGCTCACTACAGGAGAGGGGTGGCTACACCTTC. As protein: CASSLQERGGYTF.

There are many counts of this clonotype. CDR3 bases: TGCAGCGCTGCCGGGACAGCGACCTACGAGCAGTACTTC. This sequence encodes CSAAGTATYEQYF. The V gene is TRBV29-1, the J gene TRBJ2-7, with 7 bases that match TRBD1. Per the germline V gene, CDR1 is SQVTM and CDR2 is ANQGSEA. V lost 7 bases and J lost 2; bases outside the gene matches: 8. CDR3 size: 13 residues.

In DNA, the CDR3 is TGTGCCAGCACCCCAGGGTTGCAGAACACTGAAGCTTTCTTT. This codes for CASTPGLQNTEAFF. The J gene is TRBJ1-1, the V gene TRBV12-3 or TRBV12-4; D possibly corresponds to TRBD1 (5 bases). The CDR3 contains 14 residues. Trimming shortened V by 7 bases and J by 1 base, and 13 bases separated the two germline ends.

This CDR3 reads CSTDFAFF. As DNA, the CDR3 is TGCAGCACCGACTTTGCTTTCTTT. V and J are TRBV29-1 and TRBJ1-1; the D is unclear. CDR1 and CDR2 (germline): SQVTM, ANQGSEA. The CDR3 totals 8 residues. Between the trimmed V and J ends, which lost 8 bases and 11 bases, there was a span of 9 bases.

This clonotype came up a few times. This chain links TRBV12-3 or TRBV12-4 with TRBJ1-5; D uncertain. Trimming removed 7 bases at V and 0 bases at J, with 19 bases between. CDR3 length: 17 amino acids. CDR3 in DNA: TGTGCCAGCACTAATGGGGAGGGAAAACCTAGCAATCAGCCCCAGCATTTT. As protein: CASTNGEGKPSNQPQHF.

The CDR3, as DNA: TGTGCCAGCAGGTACAGGGAGAACACTGAAGCTTTCTTT. Translated: CASRYRENTEAFF. The chain links TRBV12-3 or TRBV12-4 to TRBJ1-1; maybe TRBD1 (6 bases). The CDR3 consists of 13 residues. Trimming removed 6 bases at V and 1 base at J, with 9 bases between.

The chain combines TRBV9 with TRBJ1-6, with D unresolved. The CDR3 has 17 amino acids. Germline loops: CDR1 SGDLS, CDR2 YYNGEE. The ends were cut back, 0 bases at V and 4 bases at J, with 14 bases in the middle. The CDR3 DNA follows: TGTGCCAGCAGCGTAGCGGACGGAGTGGGTTATAATTCACCCCTCCACTTT. This encodes CASSVADGVGYNSPLHF.

There are a few counts of this clonotype. The CDR3 spells CASSLNAGTGLGLGNQPQHF. The CDR3 DNA reads as TGTGCCAGCAGCCTAAACGCGGGGACAGGGCTGGGTTTGGGCAATCAGCCCCAGCATTTT. The chain has TRBV12-3 or TRBV12-4 and TRBJ1-5; 9 nucleotides line up with TRBD1. CDR3 size: 20 residues. V gave up 6 bases and J gave up 2 bases; unmatched junction bases: 20.

This clonotype was seen a few times. The chain combines TRBV9 with TRBJ2-3, with 7 bases matching TRBD1. With 4 bases clipped from V and 0 bases from J, the junction kept 8 bases outside the gene matches. The CDR3 has 16 residues. Germline V gene sequence: CDR1 SGDLS, CDR2 YYNGEE. The CDR3 protein is CASSLLGQLSTDTQYF. Written as DNA, the CDR3 is TGTGCCAGCAGCCTTCTGGGACAGCTTAGCACAGATACGCAGTATTTT.

In regard to this clonotype: This may come from a read error, since a much larger clone is one base off. The chain joins TRBV6-5 to TRBJ2-7; TRBD1 is a possible D gene (6 bases). Trimming pared 4 bases from V and 3 bases from J, leaving 7 bases between. CDR3 length: 12 residues. Per germline, CDR1 MNHEY and CDR2 SVGAGI. The CDR3 DNA is TGTGCCAGCAGTTCAGGGGACTACGAGCAGTACTTC. Its protein is CASSSGDYEQYF.

This clonotype was recorded a few times. The chain links TRBV7-2 to TRBJ1-1; D is ambiguous. Deletions cut 2 bases from V and 4 bases from J, with 20 bases between. The CDR3 extends over 17 amino acids. Germline V lookup: CDR1 SGHTA, CDR2 FQGNSA. As DNA, the CDR3 is TGTGCCAGCAGCTTACCCCTGGATGGGGAATCGGGCACTGAAGCTTTCTTT. Translated, it gives CASSLPLDGESGTEAFF.

This clonotype appeared once. This chain connects TRBV5-1 to TRBJ2-2; 8 nucleotides match TRBD2. The CDR3 spans 14 residues. V was pared by 3 bases and J by 6 bases, with 4 bases of the junction left unmatched. The germline CDR1 and CDR2 sequences are SGHRS and YFSETQ. In nucleotides, the CDR3 is TGCGCCAGCAGCTGGGAGGGACTAGCCGGGGAGCTGTTTTTT. Its protein is CASSWEGLAGELFF.

The rearrangement uses TRBV7-3 and TRBJ1-5, with TRBD1 as a possible D gene (6 bases). The germline V and J ends were trimmed by 1 base and 4 bases, with 8 bases remaining between them. Germline V gives CDR1 SGHTA, CDR2 FQGTGA. CDR3 length: 14 residues. This chain's CDR3 is CASSLNRANQPQHF. The CDR3 region has the DNA TGTGCCAGCAGCTTAAACAGGGCTAATCAGCCCCAGCATTTT.

The V and J genes are TRBV7-3 and TRBJ2-3; TRBD1 might be the D (6 bases). The ends were cut back, 5 bases at V and 1 base at J, with 16 bases in the middle. From germline, CDR1 is SGHTA and CDR2 FQGTGA. The CDR3 is made up of 16 amino acids. CDR3 region: CASSQGTSRGTDTQYF. The CDR3 DNA follows: TGTGCCAGCAGCCAGGGGACCTCCCGCGGCACAGATACGCAGTATTTT.

The V call is TRBV10-1, the J call TRBJ1-2, with D unclear. The CDR3 loop spans 15 amino acids. Trimming removed 7 bases at V and 2 bases at J, with 17 bases between. Germline V CDR1 and CDR2: WNHNN, SYGVQD (reference sequence). The CDR3 is CASTSGSPSNYGYTF. The CDR3 nucleotides read TGCGCCAGCACAAGTGGAAGCCCTTCCAACTATGGCTACACCTTC.

This clonotype was detected only once. V is TRBV10-3 and J is TRBJ1-2; D unclear. From germline, CDR1 is ENHRY and CDR2 SYGVKD. V was shortened by 6 bases and J by 8 bases, with 25 bases between the two germline ends. The CDR3 spans 16 residues. CDR3 amino acids: CAISPRLMDGELGYTF. In nucleotides, the CDR3 is TGTGCCATCAGCCCGAGGCTAATGGACGGTGAACTGGGCTACACCTTC.